Below are 27 T cell receptor beta chains sequenced from a single sample in a study of CD8 T cells in Susac syndrome (dated by TCRdb to the late 2010s). Libraries were constructed by the immunoSEQ multiplex PCR assay. RNA was extracted with the RNeasy kit and about 0.5 to 1 ug was reverse transcribed using random hexamers. The raw public data were reprocessed by TCRdb itself: fastp quality trimming at Q25, MiXCR clonotype calling, in-frame beta chains only. Each entry merges the rows of one CDR3 protein and shows their most common DNA and genes. Present in this sample are 150,000 to 200,000 distinct CDR3 sequences, around 94% of which were seen just once. The top ten constitute 0.14% of the sample. The material sequenced was CD4+ T cells from PBMCs. Receptors originate from a human donor in good health.

The V gene is TRBV9, the J gene TRBJ2-2; TRBD1 agrees at 7 bases. From germline, CDR1 is SGDLS and CDR2 YYNGEE. The trim removed 0 bases at V and 0 bases at J, leaving 5 bases unmatched. The CDR3 has 17 residues. For the CDR3, the DNA is TGTGCCAGCAGCGTAGGACTTGGGACAGCGAACACCGGGGAGCTGTTTTTT. As protein: CASSVGLGTANTGELFF. Variable domain in full (rest from reference TRBV9 and TRBJ2-2): DSGVTQTPKHLITATGQRVTLRCSPRSGDLSVYWYQQSLDQGLQFLIQYYNGEERAKGNILERFSAQQFPDLHSELNLSSLELGDSALYFCASSVGLGTANTGELFFGEGSRLTVL.

The CDR3 coding sequence is TGCAGCGTTGGGGGACAGGTCACAGATACGCAGTATTTT. Translated, it gives CSVGGQVTDTQYF. The rearrangement uses TRBV29-1 and TRBJ2-3; 8 nucleotides line up with TRBD1. Germline V gene sequence: CDR1 SQVTM, CDR2 ANQGSEA. Losses at the gene ends were 4 bases for V and 2 bases for J; bases not matched to a gene: 2. The CDR3 sequence is 13 residues long.

J is TRBJ1-1 and V is TRBV30, with TRBD1 as a possible D gene (5 bases). Germline V gives CDR1 GTSNPN, CDR2 SVGIG (reference sequence). Deletions cut 2 bases from V and 4 bases from J, with 20 bases between. CDR3 length equals 16 residues. As DNA, the CDR3 is TGTGCCTGGAGTATTGTTATGACAGCTGGGGGCACTGAAGCTTTCTTT. It codes for CAWSIVMTAGGTEAFF. Complete variable domain (other parts from reference TRBV30 and TRBJ1-1): SQTIHQWPATLVQPVGSPLSLECTVEGTSNPNLYWYRQAAGRGLQLLFYSVGIGQISSEVPQNLSASRPQDRQFILSSKKLLLSDSGFYLCAWSIVMTAGGTEAFFGQGTRLTVV.

The sample holds one count of this clonotype. The gene calls are TRBV3-1 and TRBJ2-2; D uncertain. The V gene lost 4 bases and the J gene lost 3 bases, with 9 bases spanning the gap. Germline V gene sequence: CDR1 LGHDT, CDR2 YNNKEL (reference sequence). The CDR3 runs to 14 residues. This chain's CDR3 is CASSPAPYTGELFF. The CDR3 nucleotides read TGTGCCAGCAGCCCAGCCCCGTACACCGGGGAGCTGTTTTTT. Full variable domain (missing parts from reference TRBV3-1 and TRBJ2-2): DTAVSQTPKYLVTQMGNDKSIKCEQNLGHDTMYWYKQDSKKFLKIMFSYNNKELIINETVPNRFSPKSPDKAHLNLHINSLELGDSAVYFCASSPAPYTGELFFGEGSRLTVL.

The CDR3 DNA reads as TGCAGTGCCCTCCCTATGGCATCACCCCTCCACTTT. As protein: CSALPMASPLHF. The V and J genes are TRBV20-1 and TRBJ1-6, with D uncertain. With 6 bases removed from V and 10 bases from J, the gap between germline ends came to 13 bases. Germline V gene lookup returns CDR1 DFQATT and CDR2 SNEGSKA (reference sequence). The CDR3 runs 12 residues.

The V gene is TRBV20-1, the J gene TRBJ1-5; D is uncertain. CDR1 is DFQATT, CDR2 SNEGSKA, per germline (reference sequence). The CDR3 length is 12 residues. V gave up 0 bases and J gave up 4 bases, with 4 bases separating them. DNA of the CDR3: TGCAGTGCTAGAGACGAAAATCAGCCCCAGCATTTT. Amino acid sequence: CSARDENQPQHF.

CDR3 sequence (DNA): TGCAGTGCTAGAGATCCGAACGCTGGAAACACCATATATTTT. This translates into CSARDPNAGNTIYF. This chain links TRBV20-1 with TRBJ1-3, with no clear D. Germline assignment: CDR1 DFQATT and CDR2 SNEGSKA (reference sequence). V lost 0 bases and J lost 2, with 8 bases in between. The CDR3 extends over 14 amino acids.

The V gene is TRBV5-8, the J gene TRBJ2-3; D unresolved. Germline CDR1 reads SGHTS; CDR2 reads YDEGEE. The CDR3 covers 13 residues. V dropped 1 base and J dropped 3 bases, with 6 bases sitting between them. Here the CDR3 DNA reads TGTGCCAGCAGCTTGTTGAAAACAGATACGCAGTATTTT. Its translation is CASSLLKTDTQYF. Full variable domain (missing parts from reference TRBV5-8 and TRBJ2-3): EAGVTQSPTHLIKTRGQQATLRCSPISGHTSVYWYQQALGLGLQFLLWYDEGEERNRGNFPPRFSGRQFPNYSSELNVNALELEDSALYLCASSLLKTDTQYFGPGTRLTVL.

The chain joins TRBV12-5 to TRBJ2-5, with 15 bases matching TRBD2. This CDR3 spans 17 amino acids. Germline loops: CDR1 LGHNT, CDR2 FRNRAP. Losses at the gene ends were 5 bases for V and 4 bases for J; bases not matched to a gene: 8. The CDR3 sequence is CASGPGLAGGHPETQYF. The DNA for the CDR3 is TGTGCTAGTGGTCCCGGACTAGCGGGGGGGCACCCAGAGACCCAGTACTTC.

V and J are TRBV20-1 and TRBJ2-1, with D unresolved. This CDR3 has 12 residues. The ends were cut back, 5 bases at V and 7 bases at J, with 12 bases in the middle. Germline V gene lookup returns CDR1 DFQATT and CDR2 SNEGSKA (reference sequence). CDR3 DNA: TGCAGTGCTGACGAGACTTGGAATGAGCAGTTCTTC. Encoded protein: CSADETWNEQFF.

Of note for this clonotype: An end of the junction does not agree with germline; a read error may underlie this. The chain combines TRBV28 with TRBJ2-6; D possibly uses TRBD1 or TRBD2 (5 bases each). Germline V CDR1 and CDR2: MDHEN, SYDVKM. The CDR3 length is 12 residues. CDR3 residues: CASSLGLGATAF. The CDR3 DNA reads TGTGCCAGCAGTCTCGGACTCGGGGCGACGGCTTTC.

This chain joins TRBV19 and TRBJ2-7, with D tentatively TRBD1 (5 bases). In germline, CDR1 is LNHDA, CDR2 SQIVND (reference sequence). V shed 5 bases and J shed 2 bases, with 13 bases lying between them. The CDR3 is made up of 14 amino acids. The DNA of the CDR3 is TGTGCCAGTAGTCGGCAATGGGGCCCCTACGAGCAGTACTTC. This encodes CASSRQWGPYEQYF.

The chain has TRBV7-2 and TRBJ1-6; D is unclear. This CDR3 comprises 14 residues. In germline, CDR1 is SGHTA, CDR2 FQGNSA. Trimming removed 1 base from V and 14 bases from J, with 15 bases in between. CDR3 sequence reads: CASSLERASRTLHF. The CDR3 DNA follows: TGTGCCAGCAGCTTAGAGCGGGCCTCTAGAACCCTCCACTTT.

This clonotype was counted only a few times. The chain is built from TRBV7-2 and TRBJ2-7; D remains ambiguous. V dropped 3 bases and J dropped 7 bases, with 7 bases sitting between them. CDR3 length: 11 amino acids. CDR1 is SGHTA, CDR2 FQGNSA, per germline. The CDR3 sequence: CASSLAGEQYF. For the CDR3, the DNA is TGTGCCAGCAGCTTGGCTGGGGAGCAGTACTTC.

The V call is TRBV30, the J call TRBJ1-2; TRBD1 agrees at 7 bases. Trimming cost V 4 bases and J 10 bases; bases outside gene matches: 9. The CDR3 consists of 12 residues. The V gene's germline CDR1 is GTSNPN and CDR2 SVGIG (reference sequence). The CDR3 nucleotides are TGTGCCTGGACGCAGGGACAGAAGGACTACACCTTC. Protein sequence: CAWTQGQKDYTF. The full variable domain, rest sourced from reference TRBV30 and TRBJ1-2, is SQTIHQWPATLVQPVGSPLSLECTVEGTSNPNLYWYRQAAGRGLQLLFYSVGIGQISSEVPQNLSASRPQDRQFILSSKKLLLSDSGFYLCAWTQGQKDYTFGSGTRLTVV.

This clonotype was recorded only once. The V call is TRBV24-1, the J call TRBJ2-3; no clear D gene. V shed 5 bases and J shed 4 bases, with 15 bases lying between them. Germline CDR1 is KGHDR and CDR2 is SFDVKD. The CDR3 has 15 amino acids. This CDR3 is CATSGSDPGADTQYF. The CDR3 DNA sequence: TGTGCCACCAGTGGGTCGGACCCAGGAGCAGATACGCAGTATTTT.

The count of this clonotype is one. The gene calls are TRBV6-2 or TRBV6-3 and TRBJ2-6; D remains unclear. Between the trimmed V and J ends, which lost 5 bases and 0 bases, there was a span of 5 bases. The CDR3 length is 14 residues. Germline-derived CDR1 and CDR2 are MNHEY and SVGEGT. The CDR3 DNA is TGTGCCAGCAGTACCCACTCTGGGGCCAACGTCCTGACTTTC. Its protein product is CASSTHSGANVLTF.

This clonotype was counted once. The chain links TRBV20-1 to TRBJ2-5; a possible D gene is TRBD2 (7 bases). This CDR3 has 16 residues. The V gene's germline CDR1 is DFQATT and CDR2 SNEGSKA (reference sequence). Trimming pared 6 bases from V and 0 bases from J, leaving 20 bases between. The CDR3 DNA reads as TGCAGTGCCCACCGACTGGGAGGGGGAAACCAAGAGACCCAGTACTTC. It specifies CSAHRLGGGNQETQYF.

V and J are TRBV20-1 and TRBJ2-4; TRBD1 matches 10 bases. Unmatched junction bases numbered 9, after V lost 5 bases and J lost 8 bases. Per the germline V gene, CDR1 is DFQATT and CDR2 is SNEGSKA (reference sequence). This CDR3 contains 14 residues. CDR3 residues: CSARRDRGTDIQYF. CDR3 coding DNA: TGCAGTGCTCGGAGGGACAGGGGAACAGACATTCAGTACTTC.

The chain uses TRBV29-1 and TRBJ1-3, with D unclear. The V end lost 3 bases, the J end lost 5 bases, and 8 bases lay between the germline ends. CDR1 and CDR2 from the germline V gene are SQVTM and ANQGSEA. This CDR3 comprises 12 residues. The CDR3 nucleotides read TGCAGCGTTGAGAGGGCCCGAAACACCATATATTTT. Translation gives CSVERARNTIYF.

This sequence joins TRBV12-3 or TRBV12-4 and TRBJ2-1; D is ambiguous. V lost 1 base and J 0 bases, leaving 4 bases between the germline ends. The CDR3 sequence is 14 residues long. CDR3 sequence (DNA): TGTGCCAGCAGTTTAGAGAGCTCCTACAATGAGCAGTTCTTC. It yields the protein CASSLESSYNEQFF.

This chain joins TRBV20-1 and TRBJ1-1; the D is unclear. CDR3 size: 14 residues. Germline CDR1 and CDR2: DFQATT and SNEGSKA (reference sequence). Trimming shortened V by 2 bases and J by 5 bases, and 15 bases separated the two germline ends. The CDR3 region is CSARRLPAMTEAFF. The CDR3 region has the DNA TGCAGTGCTAGAAGACTACCGGCTATGACTGAAGCTTTCTTT.

The sample holds one count of this clonotype. The chain carries TRBV29-1 and TRBJ1-2; D is unclear. Germline V gene data show CDR1 as SQVTM and CDR2 as ANQGSEA. The CDR3 runs 18 residues. V was shortened by 2 bases and J by 6 bases, with 28 bases between the two germline ends. The DNA of the CDR3 is TGCAGCGTTGAACCCCGGTTGCCCGGGCCATCCTTGTCCCATGGCTACACCTTC. Translated, it gives CSVEPRLPGPSLSHGYTF.

The chain uses TRBV12-3 or TRBV12-4 and TRBJ1-6; TRBD1 might be the D (5 bases). V was shortened by 2 bases and J by 11 bases, with 7 bases between the two germline ends. The CDR3 extends over 12 amino acids. CDR3 nucleotides: TGTGCCAGCAGTTTACAGGGCCCACCCCTCCACTTT. Translated: CASSLQGPPLHF.

This clonotype showed up just once. The chain carries TRBV12-3 or TRBV12-4 and TRBJ1-1; D gene unclear. CDR3 length equals 13 residues. Trimming stripped 1 base from V and 9 bases from J, with 12 bases between. CDR3 bases: TGTGCCAGCAGTTTAGACGCTCCCGGGAAAGCTTTCTTT. This sequence encodes CASSLDAPGKAFF.

The chain combines TRBV5-4 with TRBJ2-5; a weak D match, TRBD2 (7 bases). The CDR3 contains 14 residues. Germline V gene lookup returns CDR1 SGHNT and CDR2 YYREEE (reference sequence). Trimming removed 9 bases at V and 8 bases at J, with 23 bases between. The CDR3 bases are TGTGCCACCACCTGGAGGGGGGGCGAGGTCACCCAGTACTTC. Translated, it gives CATTWRGGEVTQYF.

The chain carries TRBV12-3 or TRBV12-4 and TRBJ1-5; 7 positions match TRBD1. The CDR3 extends over 18 amino acids. J lost 7 bases, V lost 11 bases, and 26 bases had no gene match. CDR3 region: CASQSRGRGLIQGQPQHF. CDR3 DNA: TGTGCCTCACAGTCAAGAGGGAGGGGGCTTATCCAAGGGCAGCCCCAGCATTTT.